The clone carrying this T cell receptor (beta chain) was counted a single time. This sample was included in a study of OX40 agonist ivuxolimab in advanced cancers. The assay was immunoSEQ multiplex PCR, and TCRdb's table has in-frame clones only and misses some. There are about 47,000 clones in the sample; about nine tenths occur only once, and 6.5% to 9% lies in the top ten. CDR3 size: 17 residues. The trim removed 7 bases at V and 0 bases at J, leaving 15 bases unmatched. Germline V lookup: CDR1 GTSNPN, CDR2 SVGIG (reference sequence). Sequencing was performed on CD4+ or CD8+ T cells sorted from blood, taken in a trial of the OX40 agonist ivuxolimab. This chain links TRBV30 with TRBJ1-3; 7 bases are a match to TRBD1. This sequence was found in an adult with an advanced solid tumor such as melanoma, head and neck, liver or kidney cancer. DNA of the CDR3: TGTGCCTTTGCAACCACGACAGGGTCTATCTCTGGAAACACCATATATTTT. Translated: CAFATTTGSISGNTIYF.